The next 18 T cell receptor beta chains were all read from a single sample in a study of T cells expressing NK-cell markers. TCRdb reprocessed the 5' RACE reads, with one entry per CDR3 protein and no DNA. Recorded for this sample: roughly 450,000 distinct CDR3 sequences. What was sequenced was blood T cells: a sorted CD56 or NKG2C T cell subset, CD4+ or CD8+ T cells, or bulk PBMC T cells (not recorded which). All receptors derive from a woman aged 50 to 60 in good health.

This sequence joins TRBV5-1 and TRBJ2-1. This CDR3 contains 16 residues. Per germline, CDR1 SGHRS and CDR2 YFSETQ. Here the CDR3 reads CASSLARSGSYNEQFF. Filled out from reference TRBV5-1 and TRBJ2-1, the complete variable domain reads KAGVTQTPRYLIKTRGQQVTLSCSPISGHRSVSWYQQTPGQGLQFLFEYFSETQRNKGNFPGRFSGRQFSNSRSEMNVSTLELGDSALYLCASSLARSGSYNEQFFGPGTRLTVL.

CDR3 residues: CASSVHAQRRLAGVDTQYF. J is TRBJ2-3 and V is TRBV9; TCRdb outputs TRBD2, but without DNA this stays unchecked. The germline gives CDR1 SGDLS, CDR2 YYNGEE. The CDR3 extends over 19 amino acids.

The chain carries TRBV6-1 and TRBJ2-6. Per germline, CDR1 MNHNS and CDR2 SASEGT. The CDR3 is made up of 16 amino acids. The CDR3 spells CASSELTVSGANVLTF.

The rearrangement links TRBV20-1 to TRBJ2-3; TCRdb indicates TRBD2, and absent DNA this call remains unverified. CDR1 and CDR2 (germline): DFQATT, SNEGSKA (reference sequence). This CDR3 has 16 amino acids. CDR3 loop: CSARDSQAGGADTQYF.

V gene TRBV7-9 combines with J gene TRBJ2-7; TCRdb's assignment of TRBD2 cannot be checked, as there is no DNA. Germline CDR1 reads SEHNR; CDR2 reads FQNEAQ (reference sequence). The CDR3 runs 15 residues. The CDR3 sequence: CASSPSGGGTYEQYF.

The genes are TRBV7-8 and TRBJ2-3; with no DNA, the TCRdb D assignment of TRBD1 cannot be verified. This CDR3 is 15 amino acids long. Germline assignment: CDR1 SGHVS and CDR2 FQNEAQ. CDR3 sequence: CASSLLPRESDTQYF.

V gene TRBV5-5 combines with J gene TRBJ1-5. Looked up from germline, CDR1 is SGHKS and CDR2 is YYEKEE (reference sequence). CDR3 size: 14 residues. The CDR3 loop is CASSVRDSNQPQHF.

The genes are TRBV3-1 and TRBJ2-5. CDR3 size: 14 residues. Germline assignment: CDR1 LGHDT and CDR2 YNNKEL (reference sequence). The chain's CDR3 is CASSQDLTVGTQYF.

The chain uses TRBV9 and TRBJ2-2; there is no DNA to check the TCRdb D call of TRBD2. Germline values: CDR1 SGDLS, CDR2 YYNGEE. The CDR3 consists of 14 residues. This chain's CDR3 is CASSVVVGPGELFF.

The rearrangement joins TRBV11-2 to TRBJ1-1. This CDR3 contains 15 residues. CDR1 and CDR2 from the germline V gene are SGHAT and FQNNGV. The CDR3 protein is CASSLSGGGPTEAFF.

This sequence joins TRBV30 and TRBJ1-6. Germline loops: CDR1 GTSNPN, CDR2 SVGIG (reference sequence). This CDR3 spans 13 amino acids. CDR3 amino acids: CAWSVNEGSPLHF.

V gene TRBV4-1 combines with J gene TRBJ2-4; TCRdb selects TRBD1, and the lack of DNA leaves this call unchecked. Germline V lookup: CDR1 MGHRA, CDR2 YSYEKL. The CDR3 is made up of 16 amino acids. CDR3 in amino acids: CASSQPGTGEKNIQYF.

The chain carries TRBV29-1 and TRBJ1-4. The CDR3 is made up of 14 amino acids. CDR1 and CDR2 from the germline V gene are SQVTM and ANQGSEA. This CDR3 reads CSVPKDGTNEKLFF.

This rearrangement joins TRBV10-2 to TRBJ2-5; TCRdb proposes TRBD2, but this gene call is untestable without DNA. Germline assignment: CDR1 WSHSY and CDR2 SAAADI. The CDR3 contains 15 residues. The CDR3 spells CASRKGLRGSETQYF.

The chain joins TRBV6-1 to TRBJ2-6. Germline lookup yields CDR1 MNHNS and CDR2 SASEGT. The CDR3 covers 13 residues. The CDR3 protein is CATEISGANVLTF.

V usage is TRBV24-1 and J usage is TRBJ1-2. Germline loops: CDR1 KGHDR, CDR2 SFDVKD. The CDR3 extends over 11 amino acids. The CDR3 loop reads CATSDLWGYTF.

This chain joins TRBV7-9 and TRBJ1-1; as DNA is missing, the TRBD1 call by TCRdb cannot be tested. CDR1 and CDR2 from the germline V gene are SEHNR and FQNEAQ (reference sequence). CDR3 length equals 13 residues. The CDR3 sequence: CASSLAPRDEAFF.

The chain couples TRBV2 to TRBJ2-5. The CDR3 length is 13 residues. Germline CDR1 and CDR2: SNHLY and FYNNEI. CDR3 sequence reads: CASRAVGSETQYF.